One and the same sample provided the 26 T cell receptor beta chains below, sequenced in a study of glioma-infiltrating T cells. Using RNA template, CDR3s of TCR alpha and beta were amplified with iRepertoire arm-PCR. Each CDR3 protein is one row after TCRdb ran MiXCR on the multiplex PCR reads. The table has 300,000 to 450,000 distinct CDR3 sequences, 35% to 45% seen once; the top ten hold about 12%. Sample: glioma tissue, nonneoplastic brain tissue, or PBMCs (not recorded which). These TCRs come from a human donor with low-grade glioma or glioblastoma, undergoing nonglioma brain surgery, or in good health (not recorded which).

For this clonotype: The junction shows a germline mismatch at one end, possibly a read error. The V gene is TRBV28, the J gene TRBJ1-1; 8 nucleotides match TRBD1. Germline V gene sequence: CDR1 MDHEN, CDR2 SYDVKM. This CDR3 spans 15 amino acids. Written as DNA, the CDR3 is TGTGCCAGTAGTTCGTCCAGGGGGCTTGGCACTGAAGCTTTCTTT. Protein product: CASSSSRGLGTEAFF.

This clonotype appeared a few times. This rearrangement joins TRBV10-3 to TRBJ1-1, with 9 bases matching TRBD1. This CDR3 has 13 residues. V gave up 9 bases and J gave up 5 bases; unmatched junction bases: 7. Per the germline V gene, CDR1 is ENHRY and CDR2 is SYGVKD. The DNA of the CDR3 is TGTGCCATAACCGGGACAGGGACAACTGAAGCTTTCTTT. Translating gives CAITGTGTTEAFF.

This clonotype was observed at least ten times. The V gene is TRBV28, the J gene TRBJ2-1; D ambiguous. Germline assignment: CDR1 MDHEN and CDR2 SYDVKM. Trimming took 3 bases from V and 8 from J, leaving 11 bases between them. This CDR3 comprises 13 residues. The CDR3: CASSFRPNDEQFF. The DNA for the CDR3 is TGTGCCAGCAGTTTCCGTCCGAACGATGAGCAGTTCTTC.

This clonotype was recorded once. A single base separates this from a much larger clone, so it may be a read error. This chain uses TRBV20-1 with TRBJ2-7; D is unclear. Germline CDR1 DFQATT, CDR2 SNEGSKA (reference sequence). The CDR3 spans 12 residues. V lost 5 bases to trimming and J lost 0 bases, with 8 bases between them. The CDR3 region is CSAWIASYEQYF. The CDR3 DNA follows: TGCAGTGCTTGGATCGCCTCCTACGAGCAGTACTTC.

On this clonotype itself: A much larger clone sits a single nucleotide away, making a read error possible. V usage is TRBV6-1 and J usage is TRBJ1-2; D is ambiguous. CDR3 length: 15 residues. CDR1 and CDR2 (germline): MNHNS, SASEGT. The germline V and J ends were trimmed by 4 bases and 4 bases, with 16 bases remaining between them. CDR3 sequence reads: CASSADFDNVYGYTF. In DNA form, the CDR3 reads TGTGCCAGCAGTGCAGACTTCGACAACGTCTATGGCTACACCTTC.

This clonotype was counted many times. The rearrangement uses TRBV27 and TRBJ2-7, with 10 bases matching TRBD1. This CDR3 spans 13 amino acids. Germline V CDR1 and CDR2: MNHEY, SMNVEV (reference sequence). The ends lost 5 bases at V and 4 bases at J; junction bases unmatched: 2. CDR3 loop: CASSPGQGYEQYF. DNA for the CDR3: TGTGCCAGCAGTCCGGGACAGGGGTACGAGCAGTACTTC.

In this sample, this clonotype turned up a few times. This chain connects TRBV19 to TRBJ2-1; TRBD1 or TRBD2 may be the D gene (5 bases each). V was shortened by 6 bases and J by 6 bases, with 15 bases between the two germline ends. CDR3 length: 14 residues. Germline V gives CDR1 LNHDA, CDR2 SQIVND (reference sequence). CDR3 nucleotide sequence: TGTGCCAGTAGCATTCCTGGGACGCCCAATGAGCAGTTCTTC. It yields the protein CASSIPGTPNEQFF.

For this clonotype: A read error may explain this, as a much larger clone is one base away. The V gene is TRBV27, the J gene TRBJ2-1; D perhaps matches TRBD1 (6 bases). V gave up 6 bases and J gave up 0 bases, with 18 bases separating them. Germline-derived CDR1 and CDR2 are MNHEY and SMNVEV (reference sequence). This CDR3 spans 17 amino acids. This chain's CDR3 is CASSHGTSQSSYNEQFF. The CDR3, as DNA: TGTGCCAGCAGCCACGGGACAAGCCAAAGCTCCTACAATGAGCAGTTCTTC.

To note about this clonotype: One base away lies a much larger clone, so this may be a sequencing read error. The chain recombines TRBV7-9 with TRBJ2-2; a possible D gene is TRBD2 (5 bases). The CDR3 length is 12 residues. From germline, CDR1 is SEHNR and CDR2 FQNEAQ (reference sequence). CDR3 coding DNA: TGTGCCAGCAGCCCAGGTGCCGGGGAGCTGTCTTTT. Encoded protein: CASSPGAGELSF.

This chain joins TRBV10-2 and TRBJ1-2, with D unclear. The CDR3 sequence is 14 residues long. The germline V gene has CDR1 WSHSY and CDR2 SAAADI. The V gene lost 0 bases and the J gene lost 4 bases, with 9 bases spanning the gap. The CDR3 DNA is TGCGCCAGCAGTGAGTCAATAGAAATCTATGGCTACACCTTC. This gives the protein CASSESIEIYGYTF.

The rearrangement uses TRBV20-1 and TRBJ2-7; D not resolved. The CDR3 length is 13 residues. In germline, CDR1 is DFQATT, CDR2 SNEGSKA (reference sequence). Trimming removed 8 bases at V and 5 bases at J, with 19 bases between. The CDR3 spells CSSPGHRKDEQYF. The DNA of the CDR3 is TGCAGTTCCCCGGGCCATCGGAAGGACGAGCAGTACTTC.

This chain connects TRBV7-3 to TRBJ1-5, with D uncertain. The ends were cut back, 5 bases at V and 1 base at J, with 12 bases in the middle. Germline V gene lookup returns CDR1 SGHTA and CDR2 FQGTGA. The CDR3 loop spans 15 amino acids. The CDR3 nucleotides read TGTGCCAGCAGCCTCTCAGCCAGCAGCAATCAGCCCCAGCATTTT. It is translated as CASSLSASSNQPQHF.

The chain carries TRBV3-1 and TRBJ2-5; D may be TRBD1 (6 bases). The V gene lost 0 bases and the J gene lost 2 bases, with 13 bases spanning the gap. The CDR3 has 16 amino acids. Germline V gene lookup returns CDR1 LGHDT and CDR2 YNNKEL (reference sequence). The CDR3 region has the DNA TGTGCCAGCAGCCAAGATGGAACAGGGTTACAAGAGACCCAGTACTTC. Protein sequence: CASSQDGTGLQETQYF.

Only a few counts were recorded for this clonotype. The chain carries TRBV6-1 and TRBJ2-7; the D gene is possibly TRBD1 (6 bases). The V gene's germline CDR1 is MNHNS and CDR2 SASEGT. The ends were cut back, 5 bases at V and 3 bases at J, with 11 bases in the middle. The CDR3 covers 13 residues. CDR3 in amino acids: CASSQGHFYEQYF. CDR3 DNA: TGTGCCAGCAGTCAGGGACATTTCTACGAGCAGTACTTC.

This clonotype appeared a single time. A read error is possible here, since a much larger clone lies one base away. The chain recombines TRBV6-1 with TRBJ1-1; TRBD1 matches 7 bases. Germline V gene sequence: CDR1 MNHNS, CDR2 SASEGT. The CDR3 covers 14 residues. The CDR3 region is CASTIRGTNTEASF. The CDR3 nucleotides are TGTGCCAGCACCATCAGGGGGACGAACACTGAAGCTTCCTTT.

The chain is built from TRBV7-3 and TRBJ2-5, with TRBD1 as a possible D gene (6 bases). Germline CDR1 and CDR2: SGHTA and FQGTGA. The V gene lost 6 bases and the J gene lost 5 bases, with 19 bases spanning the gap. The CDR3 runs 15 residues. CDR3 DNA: TGTGCCAGCAGTCTACTCGGGACACCGGAGGAGACCCAGTACTTC. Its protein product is CASSLLGTPEETQYF.

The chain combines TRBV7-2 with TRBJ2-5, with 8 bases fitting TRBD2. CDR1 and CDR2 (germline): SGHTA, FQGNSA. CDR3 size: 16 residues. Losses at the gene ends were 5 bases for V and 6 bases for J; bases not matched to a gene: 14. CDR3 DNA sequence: TGTGCCAGCAGCGACTCGAGGCGGGGGGTTATGAAGACCCAGTACTTC. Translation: CASSDSRRGVMKTQYF.

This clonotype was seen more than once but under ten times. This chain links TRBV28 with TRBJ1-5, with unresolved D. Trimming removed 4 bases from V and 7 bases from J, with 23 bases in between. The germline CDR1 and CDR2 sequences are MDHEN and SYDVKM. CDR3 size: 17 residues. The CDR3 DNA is TGTGCCAGCAGTTCCCTCCGAATGGCCGGGAAGGGACAGCCCCAGCATTTT. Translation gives CASSSLRMAGKGQPQHF.

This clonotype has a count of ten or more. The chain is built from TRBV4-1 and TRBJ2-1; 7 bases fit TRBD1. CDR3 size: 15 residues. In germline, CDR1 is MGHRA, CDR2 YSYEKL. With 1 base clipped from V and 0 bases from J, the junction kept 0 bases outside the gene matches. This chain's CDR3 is CASSQGDSSYNEQFF. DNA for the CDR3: TGCGCCAGCAGCCAAGGGGACAGCTCCTACAATGAGCAGTTCTTC.

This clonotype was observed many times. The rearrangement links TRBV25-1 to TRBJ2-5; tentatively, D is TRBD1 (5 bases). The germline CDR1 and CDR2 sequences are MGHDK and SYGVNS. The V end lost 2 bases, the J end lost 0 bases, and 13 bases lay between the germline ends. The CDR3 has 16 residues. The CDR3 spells CASSEGSGRDQETQYF. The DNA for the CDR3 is TGTGCCAGCAGTGAAGGGTCAGGCAGGGACCAAGAGACCCAGTACTTC.

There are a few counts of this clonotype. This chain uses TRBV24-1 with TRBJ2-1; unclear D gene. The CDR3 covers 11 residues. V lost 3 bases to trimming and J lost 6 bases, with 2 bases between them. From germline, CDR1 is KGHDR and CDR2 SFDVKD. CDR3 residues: CATSDRNEQFF. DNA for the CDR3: TGTGCCACCAGTGATCGCAATGAGCAGTTCTTC.

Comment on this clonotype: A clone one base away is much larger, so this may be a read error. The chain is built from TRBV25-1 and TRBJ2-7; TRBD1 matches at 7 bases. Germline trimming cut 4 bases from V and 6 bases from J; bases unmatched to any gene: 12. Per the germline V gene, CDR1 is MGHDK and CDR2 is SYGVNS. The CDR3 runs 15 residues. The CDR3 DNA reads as TGTGCCAGCAGTGGACAGGGCGGCGGAACGTTCGAGCAGTACTTC. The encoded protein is CASSGQGGGTFEQYF.

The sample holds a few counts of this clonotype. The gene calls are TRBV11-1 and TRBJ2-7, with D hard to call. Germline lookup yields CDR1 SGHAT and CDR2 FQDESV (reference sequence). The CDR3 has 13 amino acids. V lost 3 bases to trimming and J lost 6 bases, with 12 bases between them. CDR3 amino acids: CASSFDRVGEQYF. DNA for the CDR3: TGTGCCAGCAGCTTCGATAGGGTAGGCGAGCAGTACTTC.

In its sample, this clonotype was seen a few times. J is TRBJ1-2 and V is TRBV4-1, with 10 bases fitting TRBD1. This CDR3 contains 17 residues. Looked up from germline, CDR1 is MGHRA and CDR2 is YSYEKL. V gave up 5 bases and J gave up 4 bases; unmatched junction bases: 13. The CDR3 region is CASSDSRDRGYGYGYTF. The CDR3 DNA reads TGCGCCAGCAGCGACTCCCGGGACAGGGGTTACGGCTATGGCTACACCTTC.

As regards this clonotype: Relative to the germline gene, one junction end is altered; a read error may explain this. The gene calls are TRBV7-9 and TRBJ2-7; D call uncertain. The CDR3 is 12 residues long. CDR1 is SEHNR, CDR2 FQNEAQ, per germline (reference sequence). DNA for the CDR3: TGTGGCAGCAGCCCACTAATCTACGAGCAGTACTTC. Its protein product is CGSSPLIYEQYF.

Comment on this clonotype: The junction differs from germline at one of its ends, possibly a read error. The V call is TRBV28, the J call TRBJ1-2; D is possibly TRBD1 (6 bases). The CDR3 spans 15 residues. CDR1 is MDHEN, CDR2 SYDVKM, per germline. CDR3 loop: CASSSRGDSNYSYTF. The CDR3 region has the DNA TGTGCCAGCAGTTCGAGGGGGGATTCAAACTATAGCTACACCTTC.